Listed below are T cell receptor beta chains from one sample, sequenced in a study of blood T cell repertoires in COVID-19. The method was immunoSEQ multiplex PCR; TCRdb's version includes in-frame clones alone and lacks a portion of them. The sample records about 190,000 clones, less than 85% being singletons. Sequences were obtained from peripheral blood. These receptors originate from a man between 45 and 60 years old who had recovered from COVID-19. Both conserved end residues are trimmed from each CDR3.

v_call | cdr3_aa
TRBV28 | ASSTTRELADTQY
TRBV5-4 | ASRKTSGSRAGELF
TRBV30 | ACDPGQGGNQPQH
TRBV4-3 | ASSQASSGSVGDTQY
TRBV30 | AWNNLRGYGYT
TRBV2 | ASSDPGRTT
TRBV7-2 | ASNMGGGRAVSGNEQF
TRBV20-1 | SASQASGSKNNEQF
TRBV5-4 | ASSRGQGQADTQY
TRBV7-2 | ASSSGRGTYNEQF
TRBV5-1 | ASSFGGVGGNTIY
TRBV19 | ASSIRADAYEQY
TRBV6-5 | ASRSKRSSYEQY
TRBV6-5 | ASSTTGAPYGYT
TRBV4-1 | ASSREIQLLGRGYT
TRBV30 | AWSVLEGAYNEQF
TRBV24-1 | ATSDPPGQGGLGNQPQH
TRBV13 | ASSPRPGRGETQY
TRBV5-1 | ASSLIEARTSNEQF
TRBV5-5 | ASSLRTNSYEQY
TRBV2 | ASSVTGGRGQPQH
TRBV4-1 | ASSQAGGSAF
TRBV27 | ASSFFAGDNTGELF
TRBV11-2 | ASSPPAGINNEQF